The clone carrying this T cell receptor (beta chain) has at least ten counts. In germline, CDR1 is SGHKS, CDR2 YYEKEE (reference sequence). The CDR3 is 12 amino acids. The V and J ends lost 2 bases and 6 bases respectively, with 5 bases between them. Each TCR transcript was tagged with a 10-nucleotide random UMI during 5'RACE. From 15-18 subjects, over 170 million TCR-beta sequences were obtained in each sequencing run. From the 5' RACE reads, TCRdb called clonotypes with MiXCR, one entry per CDR3 protein. The sample consists of 70,000 to 95,000 distinct CDR3 sequences, roughly a sixth of them appearing once. These data come from a study of neurological immune-mediated disorders. For the unsorted libraries, 2 million PBMCs stored at -80 C served as input.

The material sequenced was PBMCs. The rearrangement joins TRBV5-5 to TRBJ2-2; D is ambiguous. The clonotype originates from a woman between 40 and 50 years old in good health. CDR3 DNA sequence: TGTGCCAGCAGCTTCAAGTCCGGGGAGCTGTTTTTT. Translated, it gives CASSFKSGELFF.